This T cell receptor beta chain was identified during a study of blood T cell repertoires in COVID-19 (TCRdb year 2020). Regarding the study in general: Samples from collaborators originated in the United States, Italy and Spain and spanned both the acute and convalescent phases of COVID-19. The samples were drawn from the first 160 participants of the ongoing ImmuneRACE study and from 1,254 subjects provided by 6 global collaborators. The repertoires were made available in a free public database intended to serve as a resource for research on the immune response to SARS-CoV-2. Subjects who had been exposed to COVID-19, were actively infected with it, or had recovered from it provided the deeply sampled blood TCRbeta repertoires that made up the dataset. HLA class I and class II types, where available, came from metadata supplied by the sample provider rather than from assay-based typing. A de-identified subject ID, COVID-19 status, age in years and sex were almost always included in the sample metadata. The material from the prospective study consisted of cDNA or gDNA derived from T cells, B-cell-depleted T cells, or PBMCs.

Per the germline V gene, SGHTA is the CDR1 and FQGNSA is the CDR2. The junction shows trimming of 1 base on V and 5 bases on J, and the gene matches do not reach 1 base of it. The CDR3 numbers 13 residues from cysteine through phenylalanine. Only the CDR3 DNA stays, 39 bases, in frame from base 1. The immunoSEQ Assay, a bias-controlled multiplex PCR, was used to amplify TCRbeta CDR3 regions from genomic DNA. Under the source paper's analysis protocol: Nucleated cell counts per sample were estimated from amplification of reference gene primers within the assay. To quantify the absolute abundance of each unique TCRbeta CDR3 rearrangement, sequence reads were collapsed and filtered. For each sample, productive Simpson clonality was calculated as the square root of Simpson's diversity index across productive rearrangements. The clones in this table, taken by TCRdb from immuneACCESS, are in-frame only. Not every clone is retained; where verified, under half of the shortfall comes from an unresolved V gene, and the cause of the rest is unknown. D and trimming come from the DNA, and the V and J calls and clone size come from that table. A total of fewer than 300,000 clones appear in this sample, approximately 90% of them only once. The ten largest make up 0.95% to 1% of the sample.

Points the paper makes about the study in general: Clinical and demographic metadata were provided uncurated, with the amount varying by source and participant.

This clone was seen more than once but under ten times. Its cognate antigen has yet to be identified. Nothing much larger sits one base from this clone, and base qualities are not available. Another Seattle source contributed samples from volunteer blood donors who had recovered from COVID-19. The collaborating institutions used their own protocols to collect whole blood in K2EDTA tubes. For TCRbeta analysis, collaborator samples were shipped as frozen whole blood, as isolated PBMCs, or as DNA extracted from either sample type. The receptor was isolated from a woman aged 40 to 55 who had recovered from COVID-19. Sequencing was performed on peripheral blood. The chain was built from TRBV7-2 and TRBJ1-1, and 7 bases in between align with TRBD1. For the CDR3, the sequence is CASSLVRGTEAFF. In nucleotide form, the sequence is TGTGCCAGCAGCTTAGTCAGGGGGACTGAAGCTTTCTTT.